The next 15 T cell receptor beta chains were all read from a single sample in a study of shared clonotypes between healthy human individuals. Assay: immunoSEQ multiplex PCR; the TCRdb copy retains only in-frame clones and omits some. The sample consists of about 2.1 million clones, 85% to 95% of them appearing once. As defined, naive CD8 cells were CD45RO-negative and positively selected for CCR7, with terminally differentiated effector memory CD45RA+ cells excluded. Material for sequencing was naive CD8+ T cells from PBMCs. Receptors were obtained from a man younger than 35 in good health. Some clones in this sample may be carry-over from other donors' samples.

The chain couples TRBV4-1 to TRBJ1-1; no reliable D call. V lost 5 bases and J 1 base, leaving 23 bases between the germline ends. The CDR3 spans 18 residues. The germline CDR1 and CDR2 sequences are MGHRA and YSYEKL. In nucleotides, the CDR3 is TGCGCCAGCAGCAAAACGACATCTGATTACAGAACGAACACTGAAGCTTTCTTT. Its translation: CASSKTTSDYRTNTEAFF.

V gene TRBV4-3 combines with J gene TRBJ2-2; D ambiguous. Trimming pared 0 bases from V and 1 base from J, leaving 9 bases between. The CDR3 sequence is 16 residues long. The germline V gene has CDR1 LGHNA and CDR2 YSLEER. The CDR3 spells CASSQDRRGNTGELFF. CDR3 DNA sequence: TGCGCCAGCAGCCAAGATCGAAGAGGGAACACCGGGGAGCTGTTTTTT.

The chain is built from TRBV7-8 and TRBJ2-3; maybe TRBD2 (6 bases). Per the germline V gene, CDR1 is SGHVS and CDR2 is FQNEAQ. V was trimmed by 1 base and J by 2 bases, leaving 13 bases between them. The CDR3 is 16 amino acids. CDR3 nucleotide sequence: TGTGCCAGCAGCTTAGGTTCCGGGAGTACCACAGATACGCAGTATTTT. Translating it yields CASSLGSGSTTDTQYF.

The CDR3 bases are TGTGCCAGCAGTGAATATAGGGATGGAAACACCATATATTTT. Translation: CASSEYRDGNTIYF. V usage is TRBV25-1 and J usage is TRBJ1-3, with D unresolved. CDR3 length: 14 residues. V lost 0 bases, J lost 3 bases, and 6 bases lay in between. Germline CDR1 and CDR2: MGHDK and SYGVNS.

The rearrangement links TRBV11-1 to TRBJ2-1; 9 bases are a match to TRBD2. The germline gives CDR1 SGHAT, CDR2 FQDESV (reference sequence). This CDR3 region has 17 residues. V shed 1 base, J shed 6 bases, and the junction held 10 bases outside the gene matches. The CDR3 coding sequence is TGTGCCAGCAGCTTAGAGGTAGCGGGAGTAGTAGCCAATGAGCAGTTCTTC. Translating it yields CASSLEVAGVVANEQFF.

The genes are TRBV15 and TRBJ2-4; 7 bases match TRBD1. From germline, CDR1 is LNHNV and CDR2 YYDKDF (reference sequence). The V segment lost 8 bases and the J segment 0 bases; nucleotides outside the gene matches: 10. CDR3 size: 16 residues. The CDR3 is CATHAGTAIAKNIQYF. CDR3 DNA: TGTGCCACCCACGCCGGGACAGCAATAGCCAAAAACATTCAGTACTTC.

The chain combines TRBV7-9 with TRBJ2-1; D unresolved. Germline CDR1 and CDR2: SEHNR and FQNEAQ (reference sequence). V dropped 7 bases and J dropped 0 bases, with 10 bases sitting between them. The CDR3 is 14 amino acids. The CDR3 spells CASTSGTSYNEQFF. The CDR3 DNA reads TGTGCCAGCACCTCGGGCACCTCCTACAATGAGCAGTTCTTC.

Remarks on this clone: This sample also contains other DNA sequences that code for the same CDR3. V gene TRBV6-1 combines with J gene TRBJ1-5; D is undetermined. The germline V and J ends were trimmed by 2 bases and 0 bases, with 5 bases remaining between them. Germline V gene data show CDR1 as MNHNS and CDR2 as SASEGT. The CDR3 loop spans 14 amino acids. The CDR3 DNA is TGTGCCAGCAGTGAATTGAGTAGCAATCAGCCCCAGCATTTT. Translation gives CASSELSSNQPQHF.

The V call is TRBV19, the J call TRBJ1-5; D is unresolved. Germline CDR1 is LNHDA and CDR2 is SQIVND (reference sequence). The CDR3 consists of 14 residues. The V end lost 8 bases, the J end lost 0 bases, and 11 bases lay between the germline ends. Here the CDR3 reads CASSSSFSNQPQHF. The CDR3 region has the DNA TGTGCCAGTTCATCGAGCTTTAGCAATCAGCCCCAGCATTTT.

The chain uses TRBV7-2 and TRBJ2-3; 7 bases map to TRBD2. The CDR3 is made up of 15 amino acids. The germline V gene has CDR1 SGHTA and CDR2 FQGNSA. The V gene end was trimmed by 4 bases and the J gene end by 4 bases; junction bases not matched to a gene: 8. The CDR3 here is CASSSRGGIADTQYF. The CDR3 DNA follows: TGTGCCAGCAGCTCAAGGGGAGGGATAGCAGATACGCAGTATTTT.

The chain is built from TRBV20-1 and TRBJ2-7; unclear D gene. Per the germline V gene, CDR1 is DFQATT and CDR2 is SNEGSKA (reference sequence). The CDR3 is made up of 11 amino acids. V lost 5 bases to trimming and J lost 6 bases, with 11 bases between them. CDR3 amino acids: CSARLGSEQYF. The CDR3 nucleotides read TGCAGTGCTCGACTGGGCAGCGAGCAGTACTTC.

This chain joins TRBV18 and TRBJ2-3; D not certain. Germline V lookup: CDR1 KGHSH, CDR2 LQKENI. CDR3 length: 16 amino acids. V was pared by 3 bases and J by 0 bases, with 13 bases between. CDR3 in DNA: TGTGCCAGCTCACCCCTAACCCGGCCTAGCACAGATACGCAGTATTTT. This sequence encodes CASSPLTRPSTDTQYF.

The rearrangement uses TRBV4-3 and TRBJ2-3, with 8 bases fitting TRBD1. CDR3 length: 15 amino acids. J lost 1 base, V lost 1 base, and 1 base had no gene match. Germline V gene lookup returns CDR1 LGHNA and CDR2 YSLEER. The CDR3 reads CASSQVTGGTDTQYF. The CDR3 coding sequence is TGCGCCAGCAGCCAAGTGACAGGGGGCACAGATACGCAGTATTTT.

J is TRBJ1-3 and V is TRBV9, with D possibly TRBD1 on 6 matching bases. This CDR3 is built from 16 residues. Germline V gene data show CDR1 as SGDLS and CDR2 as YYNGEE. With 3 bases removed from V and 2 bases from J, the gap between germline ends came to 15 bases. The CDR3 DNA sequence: TGTGCCAGCAGCGAACGACAGGTTGAACCTGGAAACACCATATATTTT. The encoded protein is CASSERQVEPGNTIYF.

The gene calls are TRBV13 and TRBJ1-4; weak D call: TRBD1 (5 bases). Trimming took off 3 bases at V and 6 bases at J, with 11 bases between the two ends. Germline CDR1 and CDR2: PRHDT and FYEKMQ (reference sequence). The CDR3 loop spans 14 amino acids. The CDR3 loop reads CASSLRGADEKLFF. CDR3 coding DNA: TGTGCCAGCAGCTTGAGGGGTGCGGATGAAAAACTGTTTTTT.